The rows below give T cell receptor beta chains drawn from one sample of a study of OX40 agonist ivuxolimab in advanced cancers. Produced via immunoSEQ multiplex PCR; TCRdb's table is partial and in-frame only. Seen here are approximately 79,000 clones, around 87% observed once, and the top ten hold roughly 0.54%. The sequenced sample was CD4+ or CD8+ T cells sorted from blood, obtained in a trial of the OX40 agonist ivuxolimab. These receptors originate from an adult with an advanced solid tumor such as melanoma, head and neck, liver or kidney cancer. Each CDR3 is given with its conserved first and last residue. A D gene is named only where the DNA matches it firmly. For some rows the clone size is stated as once, few or many, or as a class when expanded; others skip it.

j_call: TRBJ2-2; v_call: TRBV6-1; cdr3_length: 13; clone_size: -; d_call: -; cdr3_aa: CALGVPGTGELFF; cdr3_nt: TGTGCCCTGGGGGTACCCGGCACCGGGGAGCTGTTTTTT
j_call: TRBJ2-1; v_call: TRBV6-1; cdr3_length: 16; clone_size: -; d_call: TRBD2; cdr3_aa: CASSDSGSPVSDEQFF; cdr3_nt: TGTGCCAGCAGTGATAGCGGGAGCCCTGTTTCGGATGAGCAGTTCTTC
j_call: TRBJ1-2; v_call: TRBV5-1; cdr3_length: 17; clone_size: -; d_call: -; cdr3_aa: CASSPNPGTRVRSGYTF; cdr3_nt: TGCGCCAGCAGCCCCAACCCGGGAACGAGGGTTCGGAGTGGCTACACCTTC
j_call: TRBJ2-7; v_call: TRBV11-2; cdr3_length: 16; clone_size: -; d_call: TRBD2; cdr3_aa: CASSPITGRVGYEQYF; cdr3_nt: TGTGCCAGCAGCCCCATAACCGGGAGGGTGGGCTACGAGCAGTACTTC
j_call: TRBJ2-7; v_call: TRBV27; cdr3_length: 15; clone_size: -; d_call: TRBD1; cdr3_aa: CASSKDRESSYEQYF; cdr3_nt: TGTGCCAGCAGTAAGGACAGGGAAAGCTCCTACGAGCAGTACTTC
j_call: TRBJ2-1; v_call: TRBV7-9; cdr3_length: 15; clone_size: -; d_call: TRBD2; cdr3_aa: CASSATSGIYNEQFF; cdr3_nt: TGTGCCAGCAGCGCAACTAGCGGGATCTACAATGAGCAGTTCTTC
j_call: TRBJ2-1; v_call: TRBV5-4; cdr3_length: 12; clone_size: few; d_call: TRBD1; cdr3_aa: CASSQRTGRQFF; cdr3_nt: TGTGCCAGCAGCCAGCGGACAGGGCGGCAGTTCTTC
j_call: TRBJ2-1; v_call: TRBV19; cdr3_length: 15; clone_size: -; d_call: TRBD1; cdr3_aa: CASSMGDRVTNEQFF; cdr3_nt: TGTGCCAGTAGTATGGGGGACAGGGTGACCAATGAGCAGTTCTTC
j_call: TRBJ1-4; v_call: TRBV2; cdr3_length: 15; clone_size: once; d_call: -; cdr3_aa: CASSGGLVSNEKLFF; cdr3_nt: TGTGCCAGCAGTGGAGGATTGGTCTCAAACGAAAAACTGTTTTTT
j_call: TRBJ2-3; v_call: TRBV20-1; cdr3_length: 11; clone_size: -; d_call: -; cdr3_aa: CSASPLDTQYF; cdr3_nt: TGCAGTGCATCGCCCCTAGATACGCAGTATTTT
j_call: TRBJ2-7; v_call: TRBV21-1; cdr3_length: 14; clone_size: -; d_call: -; cdr3_aa: CASSKKGDSYEQYF; cdr3_nt: TGTGCCAGCAGCAAAAAGGGAGACTCCTACGAGCAGTACTTC
j_call: TRBJ1-2; v_call: TRBV7-3; cdr3_length: 16; clone_size: -; d_call: TRBD1; cdr3_aa: CASSERGTGDYYGYTF; cdr3_nt: TGTGCCAGCAGTGAAAGAGGGACAGGAGATTACTATGGCTACACCTTC
j_call: TRBJ2-7; v_call: TRBV7-2; cdr3_length: 16; clone_size: -; d_call: TRBD2; cdr3_aa: CASSAGLAGVGREQYF; cdr3_nt: TGTGCCAGCAGCGCGGGACTAGCGGGAGTGGGTCGCGAGCAGTACTTC
j_call: TRBJ2-5; v_call: TRBV4-3; cdr3_length: 15; clone_size: once; d_call: TRBD2; cdr3_aa: CASSQDTTSDETQYF; cdr3_nt: TGCGCCAGCAGCCAAGACACCACTAGCGACGAGACCCAGTACTTC
j_call: TRBJ1-1; v_call: TRBV7-3; cdr3_length: 13; clone_size: -; d_call: -; cdr3_aa: CASSLGINTEAFF; cdr3_nt: TGTGCCAGCAGCCTGGGGATTAACACTGAAGCTTTCTTT
j_call: TRBJ2-7; v_call: TRBV11-2; cdr3_length: 18; clone_size: -; d_call: TRBD2; cdr3_aa: CASSSSGLAGGGSYEQYF; cdr3_nt: TGTGCCAGCAGCTCCTCGGGACTAGCGGGAGGAGGTAGCTACGAGCAGTACTTC
j_call: TRBJ1-5; v_call: TRBV19; cdr3_length: 19; clone_size: -; d_call: -; cdr3_aa: CASSIGGQRVPYSNQPQHF; cdr3_nt: TGTGCCAGTAGTATAGGAGGACAGCGAGTCCCTTATAGCAATCAGCCCCAGCATTTT
j_call: TRBJ2-3; v_call: TRBV7-9; cdr3_length: 15; clone_size: once; d_call: TRBD2; cdr3_aa: CASSLGSGSSDTQYF; cdr3_nt: TGTGCCAGCAGCTTGGGAAGCGGGAGCTCAGATACGCAGTATTTT
j_call: TRBJ1-2; v_call: TRBV4-3; cdr3_length: 15; clone_size: once; d_call: TRBD1; cdr3_aa: CASSHQTGGIYGYTF; cdr3_nt: TGCGCCAGCAGCCACCAGACAGGGGGGATCTATGGCTACACCTTC
j_call: TRBJ1-4; v_call: TRBV28; cdr3_length: 14; clone_size: -; d_call: -; cdr3_aa: CASSPRAINEKLFF; cdr3_nt: TGTGCCAGCAGTCCTCGGGCCATTAATGAAAAACTGTTTTTT
j_call: TRBJ1-1; v_call: TRBV29-1; cdr3_length: 13; clone_size: -; d_call: -; cdr3_aa: CSVVGQGITEAFF; cdr3_nt: TGCAGCGTTGTCGGGCAGGGGATAACTGAAGCTTTCTTT
j_call: TRBJ2-3; v_call: TRBV2; cdr3_length: 13; clone_size: -; d_call: -; cdr3_aa: CASSGQLTDTQYF; cdr3_nt: TGTGCCAGCAGCGGACAGCTCACAGATACGCAGTATTTT
j_call: TRBJ1-2; v_call: TRBV7-8; cdr3_length: 13; clone_size: -; d_call: -; cdr3_aa: CASSLGQGHGYTF; cdr3_nt: TGTGCCAGCAGCTTAGGGCAGGGACATGGCTACACCTTC
j_call: TRBJ2-2; v_call: TRBV5-1; cdr3_length: 15; clone_size: -; d_call: -; cdr3_aa: CASSLQTAPTGELFF; cdr3_nt: TGCGCCAGCAGCTTGCAGACAGCCCCCACCGGGGAGCTGTTTTTT
j_call: TRBJ1-6; v_call: TRBV30; cdr3_length: 14; clone_size: -; d_call: -; cdr3_aa: CAWTKGPHNSPLHF; cdr3_nt: TGTGCCTGGACCAAAGGGCCCCATAATTCACCCCTCCACTTT
j_call: TRBJ2-5; v_call: TRBV29-1; cdr3_length: 13; clone_size: -; d_call: -; cdr3_aa: CSVAGTYQETQYF; cdr3_nt: TGCAGCGTCGCCGGGACATACCAAGAGACCCAGTACTTC
j_call: TRBJ2-2; v_call: TRBV5-1; cdr3_length: 15; clone_size: -; d_call: -; cdr3_aa: CASSSAGPNTGELFF; cdr3_nt: TGCGCCAGCAGCTCAGCGGGCCCGAACACCGGGGAGCTGTTTTTT
j_call: TRBJ2-3; v_call: TRBV18; cdr3_length: 20; clone_size: -; d_call: TRBD2; cdr3_aa: CASSPLPPSGGPLSTDTQYF; cdr3_nt: TGTGCCAGCTCACCCCTCCCTCCTAGCGGGGGGCCCCTTAGCACAGATACGCAGTATTTT
j_call: TRBJ2-3; v_call: TRBV30; cdr3_length: 12; clone_size: once; d_call: -; cdr3_aa: CAWGSVSDTQYF; cdr3_nt: TGTGCCTGGGGGAGCGTTTCCGATACGCAGTATTTT
j_call: TRBJ1-5; v_call: TRBV30; cdr3_length: 15; clone_size: -; d_call: -; cdr3_aa: CAWSEMRARGQPQHF; cdr3_nt: TGTGCCTGGAGTGAGATGAGAGCCAGGGGCCAGCCCCAGCATTTT
j_call: TRBJ2-1; v_call: TRBV2; cdr3_length: 13; clone_size: once; d_call: -; cdr3_aa: CASRRESRNEQFF; cdr3_nt: TGTGCCAGCAGAAGGGAGTCGCGCAATGAGCAGTTCTTC
j_call: TRBJ2-6; v_call: TRBV30; cdr3_length: 13; clone_size: -; d_call: -; cdr3_aa: CAWSGWGSNVLTF; cdr3_nt: TGTGCCTGGAGTGGTTGGGGTAGCAACGTCCTGACTTTC
j_call: TRBJ1-5; v_call: TRBV12-5; cdr3_length: 15; clone_size: -; d_call: -; cdr3_aa: CASGRGLTGAQPQHF; cdr3_nt: TGTGCTAGTGGCCGAGGACTTACTGGTGCACAGCCCCAGCATTTT
j_call: TRBJ2-6; v_call: TRBV7-9; cdr3_length: 17; clone_size: -; d_call: -; cdr3_aa: CASSLVTRSSGANVLTF; cdr3_nt: TGTGCCAGCAGCTTGGTAACACGGAGCTCTGGGGCCAACGTCCTGACTTTC
j_call: TRBJ2-3; v_call: TRBV5-4; cdr3_length: 15; clone_size: -; d_call: TRBD2; cdr3_aa: CASSLELAGTDTQYF; cdr3_nt: TGTGCCAGCAGCTTGGAACTAGCGGGCACAGATACGCAGTATTTT
j_call: TRBJ2-3; v_call: TRBV2; cdr3_length: 15; clone_size: few; d_call: -; cdr3_aa: CASSEAGGETDTQYF; cdr3_nt: TGTGCCAGCAGTGAAGCGGGAGGTGAGACAGATACGCAGTATTTT
j_call: TRBJ1-2; v_call: TRBV11-2; cdr3_length: 13; clone_size: -; d_call: -; cdr3_aa: CASSLDLGVGYTF; cdr3_nt: TGTGCCAGCAGCTTAGATTTAGGGGTTGGCTACACCTTC
j_call: TRBJ2-7; v_call: TRBV29-1; cdr3_length: 15; clone_size: -; d_call: TRBD1; cdr3_aa: CSVRDRVGTSYEQYF; cdr3_nt: TGCAGCGTGAGGGACAGGGTGGGCACAAGCTACGAGCAGTACTTC
j_call: TRBJ2-3; v_call: TRBV14; cdr3_length: 13; clone_size: once; d_call: -; cdr3_aa: CASRTQYTDTQYF; cdr3_nt: TGTGCCAGCAGAACCCAATACACAGATACGCAGTATTTT
j_call: TRBJ1-5; v_call: TRBV6-5; cdr3_length: 14; clone_size: -; d_call: TRBD1; cdr3_aa: CASSRTGLNQPQHF; cdr3_nt: TGTGCCAGCAGCAGGACAGGGCTCAATCAGCCCCAGCATTTT
j_call: TRBJ1-5; v_call: TRBV2; cdr3_length: 13; clone_size: -; d_call: -; cdr3_aa: CASNTGNHQPQHF; cdr3_nt: TGTGCCAGCAATACAGGGAACCATCAGCCCCAGCATTTT
j_call: TRBJ2-4; v_call: TRBV13; cdr3_length: 16; clone_size: -; d_call: -; cdr3_aa: CASSRRGLVAKNIQYF; cdr3_nt: TGTGCCAGCAGCCGGAGGGGTTTAGTAGCCAAAAACATTCAGTACTTC
j_call: TRBJ2-6; v_call: TRBV9; cdr3_length: 15; clone_size: -; d_call: -; cdr3_aa: CASSSGGTGANVLTF; cdr3_nt: TGTGCCAGCAGCTCCGGGGGAACTGGGGCCAACGTCCTGACTTTC
j_call: TRBJ2-1; v_call: TRBV28; cdr3_length: 18; clone_size: -; d_call: TRBD2; cdr3_aa: CASSPSGLAGGKGYEQFF; cdr3_nt: TGTGCCAGCAGTCCGTCAGGACTAGCGGGAGGAAAGGGCTATGAGCAGTTCTTC
j_call: TRBJ1-1; v_call: TRBV6-5; cdr3_length: 13; clone_size: -; d_call: TRBD1; cdr3_aa: CASSRGTDTEAFF; cdr3_nt: TGTGCCAGCAGTCGAGGGACAGACACTGAAGCTTTCTTT
j_call: TRBJ2-5; v_call: TRBV19; cdr3_length: 15; clone_size: -; d_call: TRBD2; cdr3_aa: CASSIGTSGQETQYF; cdr3_nt: TGTGCCAGTAGTATAGGGACTAGCGGACAAGAGACCCAGTACTTC
j_call: TRBJ2-3; v_call: TRBV12-5; cdr3_length: 13; clone_size: -; d_call: -; cdr3_aa: CASGLTPGDTQYF; cdr3_nt: TGTGCTAGTGGTTTGACCCCCGGAGATACGCAGTATTTT
j_call: TRBJ1-2; v_call: TRBV14; cdr3_length: 15; clone_size: -; d_call: -; cdr3_aa: CASSQVGGSDYGYTF; cdr3_nt: TGTGCCAGCAGCCAAGTCGGTGGGTCGGACTATGGCTACACCTTC